This T cell receptor (beta chain) was identified during a study of blood T cell repertoires in COVID-19. Overall study context: Material from acute and convalescent COVID-19 was sourced from the United States, Italy and Spain. Nucleic acid was either cDNA or gDNA, and it came from T cells, B-cell-depleted T cells, or PBMCs.

In the authors' workflow: Reference gene primer amplification gave nucleated cell count estimates. Only in-frame clones appear in the TCRdb table, and some are missing; sequencing was by immunoSEQ multiplex PCR. V, J and clone size are taken as reported in that table, and D and trimming were inferred from the DNA itself. The table includes approximately 220,000 clones, 85% to 90% detected once. The V gene end was trimmed by 6 bases and the J gene end by 7 bases; junction bases not matched to a gene: 8. The CDR3 is 15 residues long. CDR1 is LGHDT, CDR2 YNNKEL, per germline (reference sequence). Sequenced input: peripheral blood. The chain is built from TRBV3-1 (or the pseudogene TRBV3-2) and TRBJ2-1; 11 positions agree with TRBD1. This TCR was recovered from a man aged 50-59 years with acute or convalescent COVID-19. DNA of the CDR3: TGTGCCAGCAGTATAAGAGGACAGGGGGCGAATGAGCAGTTCTTC. Translated: CASSIRGQGANEQFF.